This T cell receptor beta chain was sequenced during a study of blood T cells in healthy people across ages. V dropped 3 bases and J dropped 2 bases, with 23 bases sitting between them. CDR3 length equals 19 residues. The V gene's germline CDR1 is SEHNR and CDR2 FQNEAQ (reference sequence). General observations from the study: Estimates drawn from one million T cells were deemed to understate diversity. The fall in TCR beta diversity per million T cells was roughly linear with age.

With a J-beta primer mix and a sample-barcoded 5' primer, a second PCR ran about 7 to 11 cycles. Using its own MiXCR run on the 5' RACE reads, TCRdb lists one record per CDR3 protein. The sample lists 780,000 or so distinct CDR3 sequences; 53% were seen once. This clonotype was detected a few times. What it recognizes is unknown. The chain links TRBV7-9 to TRBJ1-5; D is uncertain. The sequenced sample consisted of blood. The clonotype originates from a man at least 80 years old in good health. CDR3 amino acids: CASSFDTTTTVSGNQPQHF. DNA for the CDR3: TGTGCCAGCAGCTTCGATACCACCACCACGGTGTCAGGCAATCAGCCCCAGCATTTT.